Listed below are T cell receptor beta chains from one sample, sequenced in a study of CD8+ T cells in alopecia areata. The table came from immunoSEQ multiplex PCR; TCRdb's copy has only in-frame clones and leaves some out. The profile shows just under 65,000 clones, around 45% of them singletons. Sequences were derived from CD8+ T cells sorted from blood, sampled at approximately week 36, from a patient treated with tofacitinib. The origin of the receptors is a human donor with alopecia areata. Both conserved end residues are part of each CDR3. The D gene is left open where the match is weak. Clone size appears in some rows only: once, few, many, or a class for an expanded clone.

NA NA TRBJ2-2 TRBV15 CATSREGTATGELFF TGTGCCACCAGCAGAGAGGGAACAGCCACCGGGGAGCTGTTTTTT
NA TRBD2 TRBJ2-5 TRBV4-2 CASSQEHQRERGQETQYF TGTGCCAGCAGCCAAGAGCACCAGCGGGAGAGGGGCCAAGAGACCCAGTACTTC
few NA TRBJ1-5 TRBV10-2 CASSEKVEGQPQHF TGCGCCAGCAGTGAGAAGGTTGAGGGACAGCCCCAGCATTTT
few TRBD1 TRBJ2-7 TRBV9 CASSPGDRGYEQYF TGTGCCAGCAGCCCGGGGGACAGGGGCTACGAGCAGTACTTC
few NA TRBJ2-5 TRBV6-1 CASALGGTQETQYF TGTGCCAGCGCACTAGGAGGTACTCAAGAGACCCAGTACTTC
once NA TRBJ1-1 TRBV7-8 CASSLEVQMNTEAFF TGTGCCAGCAGCTTAGAGGTACAGATGAACACTGAAGCTTTCTTT
few NA TRBJ2-7 TRBV2 CASSEALLRQYF TGTGCCAGCAGTGAAGCCCTTCTGAGGCAGTACTTC
few TRBD1 TRBJ2-1 TRBV7-9 CASTPSPGTGVILTQFF TGTGCCAGCACCCCATCGCCCGGGACAGGGGTCATCTTAACGCAGTTCTTC
NA NA TRBJ2-1 TRBV7-9 CASAIMGYNEQFF TGTGCCTCTGCGATAATGGGGTATAATGAGCAGTTCTTC
NA TRBD1 TRBJ1-1 TRBV27 CASSHRGTEAFF TGTGCCAGCAGTCACAGGGGGACTGAAGCTTTCTTT
NA TRBD2 TRBJ2-4 TRBV30 CAWSPGLGVYKNIQYF TGTGCCTGGAGTCCAGGACTAGGCGTTTACAAAAACATTCAGTACTTC
NA NA TRBJ1-1 TRBV30 CAWSHGAGNTEAFF TGTGCCTGGAGCCACGGGGCAGGGAACACTGAAGCTTTCTTT
NA NA TRBJ2-1 TRBV7-2 CASSSDREYNEQFF TGTGCCAGCAGCTCGGACAGAGAGTACAATGAGCAGTTCTTC
NA TRBD1 TRBJ1-2 TRBV4-1 CASSQGERDRNYGYTF TGCGCCAGCAGCCAAGGGGAAAGGGACAGGAACTATGGCTACACCTTC
NA NA TRBJ2-6 TRBV6-5 CASRERVGANVLTF TGTGCCAGCAGAGAAAGAGTGGGGGCCAACGTCCTGACTTTC
NA NA TRBJ1-1 TRBV6-5 CASSPQGFTEAFF TGTGCCAGCAGTCCGCAAGGGTTCACTGAAGCTTTCTTT
NA NA TRBJ2-7 TRBV5-1 CASSSGQRSYEQYF TGCGCCAGCAGCTCCGGACAGAGATCCTACGAGCAGTACTTC
NA NA TRBJ1-5 TRBV21-1 CASSKARTGRNQPQHF TGTGCCAGCAGCAAAGCTCGGACAGGGCGAAATCAGCCCCAGCATTTT
few TRBD2 TRBJ2-1 TRBV29-1 CSVPGGEQFF TGCAGCGTTCCGGGGGGAGAGCAGTTCTTC
NA NA TRBJ2-1 TRBV11-2 CASSWGRSRSHEQFF TGTGCCAGCAGCTGGGGGCGGAGCCGGTCCCATGAGCAGTTCTTC
NA NA TRBJ2-7 TRBV29-1 CSALGGLYYEQYF TGCAGCGCTCTGGGGGGACTCTACTACGAGCAGTACTTC
NA TRBD2 TRBJ2-5 TRBV7-9 CASSYVAGVLQETQYF TGTGCCAGCAGCTACGTAGCGGGAGTACTACAAGAGACCCAGTACTTC
few NA TRBJ2-3 TRBV27 CASSSRRATEDTQYF TGTGCCAGCAGTTCCAGGAGGGCTACGGAAGATACGCAGTATTTT
NA NA TRBJ2-1 TRBV7-9 CASSLVGNEQFF TGTGCCAGCAGCTTAGTAGGCAATGAGCAGTTCTTC
NA NA TRBJ1-5 TRBV19 CASSFGGQPQHF TGTGCCAGTAGTTTTGGTGGTCAGCCCCAGCATTTT
few NA TRBJ2-5 TRBV7-9 CASMRGLQETQYF TGTGCCAGCATGAGAGGGCTCCAAGAGACCCAGTACTTC
NA NA TRBJ2-1 TRBV29-1 CAGSYNEQFF TGCGCGGGATCCTACAATGAGCAGTTCTTC
NA TRBD2 TRBJ2-7 TRBV2 CASKIAGGFSYEQYF TGTGCCAGCAAGATAGCGGGAGGTTTTTCCTACGAGCAGTACTTC
many NA TRBJ2-1 TRBV7-8 CASSLTDLSAYNEQFF TGTGCCAGCAGCTTAACGGACCTTTCTGCCTACAATGAGCAGTTCTTC